This TCR beta chain originates from a study of neurological immune-mediated disorders. TCRdb called the 5' RACE reads again in MiXCR, with one record for every CDR3 protein. The sample yields roughly 70,000 distinct CDR3 sequences, roughly 4.8% seen once. The CDR3 totals 13 residues. Germline V lookup: CDR1 MGHDK, CDR2 SYGVNS. Trimming stripped 11 bases from V and 5 bases from J, with 18 bases between. The chain joins TRBV25-1 to TRBJ1-1; possible D gene TRBD1, 6 bases. The receptor's source is a woman in her 70s with multiple sclerosis. The sample was PBMCs. CDR3 nucleotides: TGTGCCGGGTGGAGCAGGGGTTGGACTGAAGCTTTCTTT. The encoded protein is CAGWSRGWTEAFF.